A single sample gave rise to the 21 T cell receptor beta chains below, sequenced in a study of patients and donors after allogeneic stem cell transplantation. One entry per CDR3 protein, called by TCRdb with MiXCR from the RT-PCR reads. Altogether hundreds of thousands of distinct CDR3 sequences are present, roughly 16% being singletons, with the ten largest covering less than 8%. The material sequenced was blood, either unsorted or a sorted T cell fraction (not recorded which). These receptors were collected from a human donor who was either an allogeneic HSCT recipient or a stem cell or donor lymphocyte infusion donor (not recorded which). It is not recorded whose cells these are; they may come from a transplant donor.

This clonotype was detected ten times or more. CDR3: CSARRGGNNEQFF. The DNA for the CDR3 is TGCAGTGCTAGAAGAGGAGGGAACAATGAGCAGTTCTTC. This chain links TRBV20-1 with TRBJ2-1, with a tentative D call TRBD2 (6 bases). Germline loops: CDR1 DFQATT, CDR2 SNEGSKA (reference sequence). The V end was cut by 2 bases, the J end by 5 bases, with 10 bases between. The CDR3 runs to 13 residues.

This clonotype showed up just once. The J gene is TRBJ2-1, the V gene TRBV20-1; the match to TRBD1 covers 11 bases. CDR1 is DFQATT, CDR2 SNEGSKA, per germline (reference sequence). There are 17 residues in the CDR3. Losses at the gene ends were 1 base for V and 10 bases for J; bases not matched to a gene: 15. DNA of the CDR3: TGCAGTGCTAGAGTGAGAGACAGGACAGGGGGCATAGGGGAGCAGTTCTTC. Protein product: CSARVRDRTGGIGEQFF.

In its sample, this clonotype was seen once. The chain combines TRBV15 with TRBJ2-5; unclear D gene. Germline values: CDR1 LNHNV, CDR2 YYDKDF (reference sequence). V lost 1 base to trimming and J lost 0 bases, with 12 bases between them. The CDR3 is made up of 16 amino acids. DNA of the CDR3: TGTGCCACCAGCAGAGGCGGATGGGGATACCAAGAGACCCAGTACTTC. Translating gives CATSRGGWGYQETQYF.

This clonotype was detected once. V is TRBV4-1 and J is TRBJ1-5; possibly TRBD1 for D (6 bases). This CDR3 has 16 residues. V lost 7 bases and J lost 2, with 18 bases in between. CDR1 and CDR2 (germline): MGHRA, YSYEKL. The CDR3 DNA reads as TGCGCCAGCAACTCGGACCCAAGGGGGGGCAATCAGCCCCAGCATTTT. This codes for CASNSDPRGGNQPQHF.

The rearrangement joins TRBV9 to TRBJ2-7, with D perhaps given as TRBD1 or TRBD2 (5 bases each). The CDR3 consists of 15 residues. Between the trimmed V and J ends, which lost 5 bases and 2 bases, there was a span of 17 bases. Germline CDR1 reads SGDLS; CDR2 reads YYNGEE. The CDR3 spells CASSIGWQGPYEQYF. The CDR3 DNA follows: TGTGCCAGCAGTATCGGGTGGCAGGGACCCTACGAGCAGTACTTC.

Sample share makes this clonotype medium-sized. The rearrangement links TRBV5-1 to TRBJ1-1; 9 nucleotides match TRBD1. The CDR3 covers 15 residues. Unmatched junction bases numbered 4, after V lost 0 bases and J lost 4 bases. Looked up from germline, CDR1 is SGHRS and CDR2 is YFSETQ. In nucleotides, the CDR3 is TGCGCCAGCAGCTTGGGAGACAGGGGGAGCACTGAAGCTTTCTTT. It codes for CASSLGDRGSTEAFF. The whole variable domain, filled in from reference TRBV5-1 and TRBJ1-1, reads KAGVTQTPRYLIKTRGQQVTLSCSPISGHRSVSWYQQTPGQGLQFLFEYFSETQRNKGNFPGRFSGRQFSNSRSEMNVSTLELGDSALYLCASSLGDRGSTEAFFGQGTRLTVV.

This clonotype was detected only a few times. The chain is built from TRBV3-1 and TRBJ1-2, with TRBD1 matching over 7 bases. In germline, CDR1 is LGHDT, CDR2 YNNKEL (reference sequence). This CDR3 region has 15 residues. Trimming took 1 base from V and 2 from J; bases not matched to a gene: 4. The chain's CDR3 is CASSQVRGQNYGYTF. The DNA for the CDR3 is TGTGCCAGCAGCCAAGTTCGGGGACAGAACTATGGCTACACCTTC.

A few counts support this clonotype. The rearrangement uses TRBV6-2 or TRBV6-3 and TRBJ1-1; D unresolved. The CDR3 is 14 amino acids. From germline, CDR1 is MNHEY and CDR2 SVGEGT. The V gene lost 5 bases and the J gene lost 1 base, with 11 bases spanning the gap. The CDR3 is CASSKSLQNTEAFF. CDR3 bases: TGTGCCAGCAGTAAAAGTCTCCAGAACACTGAAGCTTTCTTT.

The gene calls are TRBV6-5 and TRBJ1-1; D possibly corresponds to TRBD1 (5 bases). Germline-derived CDR1 and CDR2 are MNHEY and SVGAGI. Trimming took 2 bases from V and 1 from J, leaving 8 bases between them. The length of the CDR3 is 14 residues. The CDR3 loop is CASSYATGNTEAFF. In DNA form, the CDR3 reads TGTGCCAGCAGTTACGCTACAGGGAACACTGAAGCTTTCTTT.

V and J are TRBV12-3 or TRBV12-4 and TRBJ2-3; 16 bases line up with TRBD2. J was trimmed by 3 bases and V by 6 bases; bases with no gene match: 3. This CDR3 is built from 16 residues. The chain's CDR3 is CASSGTSGGATDTQYF. The CDR3 DNA follows: TGTGCCAGCAGCGGGACTAGCGGGGGGGCGACAGATACGCAGTATTTT.

This clonotype was found a few times. The gene calls are TRBV7-2 and TRBJ1-6, with a weak D call TRBD1 (6 bases). This CDR3 contains 14 residues. Germline V gene lookup returns CDR1 SGHTA and CDR2 FQGNSA. Trimming took off 1 base at V and 10 bases at J, with 11 bases between the two ends. This CDR3 reads CASSLDRVKSPLHF. In DNA, the CDR3 is TGTGCCAGCAGCTTAGACAGGGTAAAATCACCCCTCCACTTT.

There are many counts of this clonotype. CDR3 in DNA: TGTGCCAGCAGCCAACGGCGGGGCGTTCGGGCAGATACGCAGTATTTT. Translated, it gives CASSQRRGVRADTQYF. The V and J genes are TRBV14 and TRBJ2-3, with D tentatively TRBD2 (6 bases). CDR1 is SGHDN, CDR2 FVKESK, per germline. V was pared by 2 bases and J by 4 bases, with 16 bases between. The CDR3 has 16 amino acids.

A word on this clonotype: The CDR3 does not close with the conserved phenylalanine or tryptophan, likely indicating a read error. J is TRBJ1-1 and V is TRBV20-1; 9 nucleotides agree with TRBD1. Trimming cost V 5 bases and J 4 bases; bases outside gene matches: 8. The CDR3 contains 14 residues. Germline CDR1 reads DFQATT; CDR2 reads SNEGSKA (reference sequence). The CDR3 loop is CSALNRGRGTEAFS. CDR3 DNA: TGCAGTGCTTTAAACAGGGGGCGAGGCACTGAAGCTTTCTCT.

The chain uses TRBV4-2 and TRBJ2-5; TRBD2 aligns across 7 bases. Germline lookup yields CDR1 LGHNA and CDR2 YNFKEQ. V lost 5 bases to trimming and J lost 1 base; unmatched junction nucleotides: 13. CDR3 size: 17 residues. CDR3 coding DNA: TGTGCCAGCAGCTCCCCCTCGTCTAGCGGACCCCAAGAGACCCAGTACTTC. It is translated as CASSSPSSSGPQETQYF.

The CDR3: CASSLVAGGYEKLFF. CDR3 sequence (DNA): TGTGCCAGCAGCTTAGTGGCAGGGGGTTATGAAAAACTGTTTTTT. The chain links TRBV7-9 to TRBJ1-4; 7 nucleotides line up with TRBD1. The CDR3 contains 15 residues. The V gene's germline CDR1 is SEHNR and CDR2 FQNEAQ (reference sequence). Unmatched junction bases numbered 5, after V lost 1 base and J lost 6 bases.

This clonotype has just a few counts. The chain employs TRBV7-9 and TRBJ2-1; D possibly uses TRBD1 or TRBD2 (5 bases each). The CDR3 runs 14 residues. Germline loops: CDR1 SEHNR, CDR2 FQNEAQ (reference sequence). Trimming removed 5 bases at V and 3 bases at J, with 11 bases between. CDR3 protein: CASSQGPVYNEQFF. The DNA for the CDR3 is TGTGCCAGCAGCCAGGGACCGGTCTACAATGAGCAGTTCTTC.

This CDR3 is CASSSPGLRLEQFF. CDR3 DNA sequence: TGTGCCAGCAGCTCGCCGGGACTCCGACTGGAGCAGTTCTTC. J is TRBJ2-1 and V is TRBV7-9; TRBD2 is a possible D gene (6 bases). The length of the CDR3 is 14 residues. Trimming shortened V by 4 bases and J by 10 bases, and 17 bases separated the two germline ends. The germline gives CDR1 SEHNR, CDR2 FQNEAQ (reference sequence).

This clonotype was counted many times. The chain recombines TRBV12-3 or TRBV12-4 with TRBJ2-1; the D call may be TRBD1 or TRBD2 (6 bases each). V was pared by 1 base and J by 7 bases, with 23 bases between. CDR3 size: 18 residues. The CDR3 sequence: CASSLEGHPRGAQNEQFF. CDR3 coding DNA: TGTGCCAGCAGTTTAGAAGGGCACCCGAGGGGGGCGCAAAATGAGCAGTTCTTC.

The V call is TRBV20-1, the J call TRBJ2-7, with TRBD1 identical over 7 bases. Trimming took 0 bases from V and 1 from J; bases not matched to a gene: 9. Germline V gives CDR1 DFQATT, CDR2 SNEGSKA (reference sequence). The CDR3 sequence is 16 residues long. The DNA for the CDR3 is TGCAGTGCTAGAGACGGACAGGTCTTTCGTTCCTACGAGCAGTACTTC. Its translation: CSARDGQVFRSYEQYF.

In its sample, this clonotype was seen a few times. The chain links TRBV5-1 to TRBJ2-5, with 12 bases identical to TRBD2. CDR3 length equals 15 residues. The ends lost 3 bases at V and 4 bases at J; junction bases unmatched: 4. CDR1 is SGHRS, CDR2 YFSETQ, per germline. In DNA, the CDR3 is TGCGCCAGCAGCTCTAGCGGGGGGGCCTTAGAGACCCAGTACTTC. This sequence encodes CASSSSGGALETQYF.

The chain carries TRBV20-1 and TRBJ2-1, with D maybe TRBD2 (6 bases). The CDR3 runs to 14 residues. CDR1 and CDR2 (germline): DFQATT, SNEGSKA (reference sequence). Deletions cut 2 bases from V and 4 bases from J, with 12 bases between. This chain's CDR3 is CSARISGIYNEQFF. In nucleotides, the CDR3 is TGCAGTGCTAGAATTAGCGGAATATACAATGAGCAGTTCTTC.